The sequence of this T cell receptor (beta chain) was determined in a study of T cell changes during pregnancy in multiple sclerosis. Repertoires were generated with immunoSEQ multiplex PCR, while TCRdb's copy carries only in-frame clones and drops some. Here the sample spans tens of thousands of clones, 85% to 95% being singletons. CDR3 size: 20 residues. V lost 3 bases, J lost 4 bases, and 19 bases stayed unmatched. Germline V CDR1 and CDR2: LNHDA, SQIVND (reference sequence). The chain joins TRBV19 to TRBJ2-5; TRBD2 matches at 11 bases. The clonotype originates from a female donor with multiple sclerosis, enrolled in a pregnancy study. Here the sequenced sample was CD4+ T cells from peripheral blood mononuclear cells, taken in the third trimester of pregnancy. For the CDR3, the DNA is TGTGCCAGTAGTATGGGGGGTCGTTGGCTAGCGGGGGGAGGAGGAGAGACCCAGTACTTC. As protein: CASSMGGRWLAGGGGETQYF.